These T cell receptor beta chains were read from a single sample in a study of beta chain features in type 1 diabetes. TCRdb's table, derived via immunoSEQ multiplex PCR, lists solely in-frame clones and lacks some. The sample includes some 150,000 clones, around a tenth seen only once; the top ten take nearly 0.65%. Input material: central memory CD4+ T cells from blood. The receptors originated from a woman in her 40s in good health. Each CDR3 is given with its conserved first and last residue. The order of the fields is D gene, J gene, V gene, clone size, CDR3 length, CDR3 DNA, CDR3 protein. A D gene is named only where the DNA matches it firmly. Where a row states a size, it is once, few, many or the class of an expanded clone; other rows omit it.

>TRBD1|TRBJ2-3|TRBV10-3|many|12
TGTGCCATCAGGGGACAGGACGAGGCGCAGTATTTT
CAIRGQDEAQYF
>NA|TRBJ1-2|TRBV27|NA|15
TGTGCCAGCAGGTCCCGCGGGGCCTTACTCTATGGCTACACCTTC
CASRSRGALLYGYTF
>NA|TRBJ2-3|TRBV2|few|13
TGTGCCAGCAGTGATCTTGGAGGAGATACGCAGTATTTT
CASSDLGGDTQYF
>NA|TRBJ1-5|TRBV2|few|14
TGTGCCAGCAGTGGTGGGGCTGGCAATCAGCCCCAGCATTTT
CASSGGAGNQPQHF
>TRBD2|TRBJ2-3|TRBV28|NA|13
TGTGCCTCCGGGACTAGGAGCACAGATACGCAGTATTTT
CASGTRSTDTQYF
>NA|TRBJ2-3|TRBV9|few|13
TGTGCCAGTGGGGAGGGGGGCACAGATACGCAGTATTTT
CASGEGGTDTQYF
>TRBD1|TRBJ1-2|TRBV9|NA|15
TGTGCCAGCAGCGCAGGACAGGGGGAAAAGTATGGCTACACCTTC
CASSAGQGEKYGYTF
>NA|TRBJ1-1|TRBV7-9|many|16
TGTGCCAGCAGCTCCGGCCGGTCCAGGGCGAACACTGAAGCTTTCTTT
CASSSGRSRANTEAFF
>NA|TRBJ2-3|TRBV18|NA|12
TGTGCCAGCTCACCATCGGGGGATACGCAGTATTTT
CASSPSGDTQYF
>NA|TRBJ2-7|TRBV14|many|14
TGTGCCAGCAGCCAGGGGCTTACTTACGGAGAGCAGTACTTC
CASSQGLTYGEQYF
>NA|TRBJ1-2|TRBV5-1|few|12
TGCGCCAGCAGCTTGGGCGGCTATGGCTACACCTTC
CASSLGGYGYTF
>TRBD2|TRBJ2-7|TRBV7-2|few|14
TGTGCCAGCAGCTTAGCCCTAGCGGGGGACGAGCAGTACTTC
CASSLALAGDEQYF
>TRBD2|TRBJ2-3|TRBV2|NA|14
TGTGCCAGCAGACTAGCGCAGAACACAGATACGCAGTATTTT
CASRLAQNTDTQYF
>NA|TRBJ2-2|TRBV18|many|16
TGTGCCAGCTCACCGCCCGGGACTGCGATCACCGGGGAGCTGTTTTTT
CASSPPGTAITGELFF
>TRBD1|TRBJ1-1|TRBV2|few|14
TGTGCCAGGGAATTACAGGGGTTTACCACTGAAGCTTTCTTT
CARELQGFTTEAFF
>TRBD2|TRBJ2-1|TRBV7-2|few|15
TGTGCCAGCAGTCTAGGGGGACTAGCGGGGGCGCGGCAGTTCTTC
CASSLGGLAGARQFF
>NA|TRBJ1-1|TRBV12-5|few|13
TGTGCTAGTGGTGGGGGACACGACACTGAAGCTTTCTTT
CASGGGHDTEAFF
>NA|TRBJ1-2|TRBV4-3|few|16
TGCGCCAGCAGCCAGGCTGGCCAAGGGGGGGGCTATGGCTACACCTTC
CASSQAGQGGGYGYTF
>NA|TRBJ2-3|TRBV11-3|NA|17
TGTGCCAGCAGTATTTGTCGGGCCCGGGAGTGCACAGATACGCAGTATTTT
CASSICRARECTDTQYF
>NA|TRBJ1-3|TRBV15|few|14
TGTGCCACCAGCAGAGACAGCTCTGGAAACACCATATATTTT
CATSRDSSGNTIYF
>TRBD1|TRBJ2-7|TRBV7-2|few|14
TGTGCCAGCAGCTTATCAGGGGGTCCTCGCGAGCAGTACTTC
CASSLSGGPREQYF
>NA|TRBJ1-1|TRBV11-2|few|14
TGTGCCAGCAGCTTAAACATGCTGAACACTGAAGCTTTCTTT
CASSLNMLNTEAFF
>TRBD2|TRBJ2-3|TRBV6-1|NA|16
TGTGCCAGCAGTGACCCAGCGGGGGCCTTCACAGATACGCAGTATTTT
CASSDPAGAFTDTQYF
>TRBD2|TRBJ2-3|TRBV18|NA|16
TGTGCCAGCTCACCAGAAATTAGCGGGGGCGCGGATACGCAGTATTTT
CASSPEISGGADTQYF
>TRBD2|TRBJ2-1|TRBV2|NA|15
TGTGCCAGCAGTGAGAGTATAGCGGGTTACAATGAGCAGTTCTTC
CASSESIAGYNEQFF
>TRBD1|TRBJ2-6|TRBV15|NA|18
TGTGCCACCAGCAGGAAACAGGGGGCGGTCTCTGGGGCCAACGTCCTGACTTTC
CATSRKQGAVSGANVLTF
>TRBD1|TRBJ2-7|TRBV7-2|NA|15
TGTGCCAGCAGCCCAACAGGGGGAGGTAACTACGAGCAGTACTTC
CASSPTGGGNYEQYF
>TRBD2|TRBJ2-1|TRBV4-3|few|16
TGCGCCAGCAGCCGACACCTAGCGGGGGCCTACAATGAGCAGTTCTTC
CASSRHLAGAYNEQFF
>NA|TRBJ2-7|TRBV5-6|few|15
TGTGCCAGCAGGCTGGACATTACAGTCTCCTACGAGCAGTACTTC
CASRLDITVSYEQYF
>TRBD1|TRBJ1-5|TRBV7-9|many|14
TGTGCCAGCAGCTTAACAGGGGGCAATCAGCCCCAGCATTTT
CASSLTGGNQPQHF
>TRBD1|TRBJ2-7|TRBV10-3|NA|13
TGTGCCATCAGCCCGGGACAGGGCTACGAGCAGTACTTC
CAISPGQGYEQYF
>NA|TRBJ2-1|TRBV6-1|NA|11
TGTGCCGGCAGATCACAGAATGAGCAGTTCTTC
CAGRSQNEQFF
>NA|TRBJ1-3|TRBV9|NA|15
TGTGCCAGCAGCTCACAGGACGCCTCTGGAAACACCATATATTTT
CASSSQDASGNTIYF
>TRBD2|TRBJ2-1|TRBV5-6|NA|16
TGTGCCAGCAGCTTGGACGCCCGCGGGGGAGGGAATGAGCAGTTCTTC
CASSLDARGGGNEQFF
>TRBD1|TRBJ1-6|TRBV18|NA|17
TGTGCCAGCTCACCAAATTTGTCCGGGACAGGGGAATCACCCCTCCACTTT
CASSPNLSGTGESPLHF
>NA|TRBJ2-5|TRBV10-3|few|15
TGTGCCATCAGTGAGTCAACGGGGGTCTCGGAGACCCAGTACTTC
CAISESTGVSETQYF
>NA|TRBJ2-1|TRBV27|few|19
TGTGCCAGCAGACGGCTCGCCACAGGTTTGGGAAGCTCCTACAATGAGCAGTTCTTC
CASRRLATGLGSSYNEQFF
>TRBD1|TRBJ1-6|TRBV25-1|many|13
TGTGCCAGCAGCGGGACAGCTATTTCACCCCTCCACTTT
CASSGTAISPLHF
>TRBD1|TRBJ1-6|TRBV7-9|few|17
TGTGCCAGCAGCGGACGACCAGGACAGGCGGCCAATTCACCCCTCCACTTT
CASSGRPGQAANSPLHF
>NA|TRBJ1-6|TRBV27|NA|15
TGTGCCAGCAGTTTAGAGAGGACAGCCATTTCACCCCTCCACTTT
CASSLERTAISPLHF
>NA|TRBJ1-5|TRBV5-6|few|16
TGTGCCAGCAGCTCCCTGGGGCAGAATAGCAATCAGCCCCAGCATTTT
CASSSLGQNSNQPQHF
>TRBD2|TRBJ2-5|TRBV7-2|NA|12
TGTGCCAGCACCCGGGAGGCGGAGACCCAGTACTTC
CASTREAETQYF
>NA|TRBJ2-1|TRBV11-2|NA|15
TGTGCCAGCAGCTTATTGGGGGGGGCTAGCGATGAGCAGTTCTTC
CASSLLGGASDEQFF
>TRBD2|TRBJ2-1|TRBV7-2|NA|17
TGTGCCAGCAGCCCCCGGAAGACTAGCGGGGGATACAATGAGCAGTTCTTC
CASSPRKTSGGYNEQFF
>TRBD2|TRBJ2-1|TRBV18|few|17
TGTGCCAGCTCACCACCCCAAACTAGCGGGGGGGCGGATGAGCAGTTCTTC
CASSPPQTSGGADEQFF
>TRBD2|TRBJ2-1|TRBV6-4|few|13
TGTGCCAGCAGTGAGACCCAGCGGGGCCAACAGTTCTTC
CASSETQRGQQFF
>NA|TRBJ1-2|TRBV5-4|NA|14
TGTGCCAGCAGCCCGAAACAGGGATACTATGGCTACACCTTC
CASSPKQGYYGYTF
>TRBD1|TRBJ2-7|TRBV29-1|few|14
TGCAGCGTTGTTAGGCAGGGGGCTCGGAACGAGCAGTACTTC
CSVVRQGARNEQYF
>TRBD1|TRBJ1-2|TRBV6-1|NA|15
TGTGCCAGCAGTGCCAACAGGGGAGGAGGCTATGGCTACACCTTC
CASSANRGGGYGYTF
>NA|TRBJ2-2|TRBV7-2|NA|15
TGTGCCAGCAGCTCAGGGGTCCCGAACACCGGGGAGCTGTTTTTT
CASSSGVPNTGELFF
>TRBD1|TRBJ2-7|TRBV18|NA|15
TGTGCCAGCTCCCCTTTCGGGACAGGGGGCCACGAGCAGTACTTC
CASSPFGTGGHEQYF
>NA|TRBJ1-2|TRBV5-6|few|12
TGTGCCAGCAGCTTTCGGACAGATGGCTACACCTTC
CASSFRTDGYTF